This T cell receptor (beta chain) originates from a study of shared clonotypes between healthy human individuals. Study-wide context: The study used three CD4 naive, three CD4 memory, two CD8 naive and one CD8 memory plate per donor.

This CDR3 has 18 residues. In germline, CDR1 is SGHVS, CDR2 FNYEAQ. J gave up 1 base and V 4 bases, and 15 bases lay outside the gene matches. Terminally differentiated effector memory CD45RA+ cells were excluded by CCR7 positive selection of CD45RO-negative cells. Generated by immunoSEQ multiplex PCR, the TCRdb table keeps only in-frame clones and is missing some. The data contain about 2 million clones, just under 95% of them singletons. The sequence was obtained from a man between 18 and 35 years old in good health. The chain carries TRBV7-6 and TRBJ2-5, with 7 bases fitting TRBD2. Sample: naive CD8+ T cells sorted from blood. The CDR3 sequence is CASSSTPYTGLFQETQYF. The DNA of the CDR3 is TGTGCCAGCAGCTCCACACCTTACACGGGACTATTCCAAGAGACCCAGTACTTC.